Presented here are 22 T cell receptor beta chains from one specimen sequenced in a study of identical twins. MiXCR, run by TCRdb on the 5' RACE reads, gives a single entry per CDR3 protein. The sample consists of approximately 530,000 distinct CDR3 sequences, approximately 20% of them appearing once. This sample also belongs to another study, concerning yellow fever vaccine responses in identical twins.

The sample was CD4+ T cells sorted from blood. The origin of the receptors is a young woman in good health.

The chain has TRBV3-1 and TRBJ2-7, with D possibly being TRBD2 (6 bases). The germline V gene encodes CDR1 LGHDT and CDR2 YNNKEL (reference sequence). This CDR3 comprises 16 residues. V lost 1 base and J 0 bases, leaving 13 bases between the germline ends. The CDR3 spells CASSQVGGISSYEQYF. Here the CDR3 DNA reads TGTGCCAGCAGCCAAGTAGGCGGGATCAGCTCCTACGAGCAGTACTTC.

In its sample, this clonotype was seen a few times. CDR3 in DNA: TGCGCCAGTGCGACAGGTACCGACCATGGGACCCAGTACTTC. Residues: CASATGTDHGTQYF. The V and J genes are TRBV5-1 and TRBJ2-5, with D possibly matching TRBD1 (6 bases). The CDR3 has 14 amino acids. Germline V lookup: CDR1 SGHRS, CDR2 YFSETQ. With 8 bases removed from V and 7 bases from J, the gap between germline ends came to 21 bases. The variable domain in full, completed from reference TRBV5-1 and TRBJ2-5, reads KAGVTQTPRYLIKTRGQQVTLSCSPISGHRSVSWYQQTPGQGLQFLFEYFSETQRNKGNFPGRFSGRQFSNSRSEMNVSTLELGDSALYLCASATGTDHGTQYFGPGTRLLVL.

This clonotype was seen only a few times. CDR3: CASSAGTSGKSDTQYF. DNA for the CDR3: TGTGCCAGCAGCGCCGGGACTAGCGGGAAGTCAGATACGCAGTATTTT. The J gene is TRBJ2-3, the V gene TRBV11-2; 13 bases agree with TRBD2. Per the germline V gene, CDR1 is SGHAT and CDR2 is FQNNGV. The CDR3 loop spans 16 amino acids. With 5 bases clipped from V and 4 bases from J, the junction kept 6 bases outside the gene matches.

CDR3 loop: CASSLEKVGGPGEQYF. The CDR3 region has the DNA TGCGCCAGCAGCTTGGAAAAGGTAGGGGGTCCTGGCGAGCAGTACTTC. The V gene is TRBV5-1, the J gene TRBJ2-7; TRBD1 is a possible D gene (6 bases). Germline CDR1 and CDR2: SGHRS and YFSETQ. The CDR3 is made up of 16 amino acids. Trimming shortened V by 0 bases and J by 6 bases, and 19 bases separated the two germline ends.

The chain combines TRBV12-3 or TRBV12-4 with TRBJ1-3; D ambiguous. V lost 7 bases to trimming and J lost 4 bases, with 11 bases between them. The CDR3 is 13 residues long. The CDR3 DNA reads TGTGCCAGCACCTCCGTTCGGGGAAACACCATATATTTT. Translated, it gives CASTSVRGNTIYF.

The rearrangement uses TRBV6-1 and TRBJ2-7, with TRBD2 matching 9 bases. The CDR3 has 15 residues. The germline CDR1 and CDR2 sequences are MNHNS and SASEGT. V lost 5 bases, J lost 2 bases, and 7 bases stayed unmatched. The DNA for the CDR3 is TGTGCCAGCAGTCCTGGACTAGCGACCACCTACGAGCAGTACTTC. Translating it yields CASSPGLATTYEQYF.

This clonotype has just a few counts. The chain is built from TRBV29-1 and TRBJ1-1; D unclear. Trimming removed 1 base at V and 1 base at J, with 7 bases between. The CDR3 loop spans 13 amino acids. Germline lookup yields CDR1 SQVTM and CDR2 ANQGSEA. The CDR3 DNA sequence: TGCAGCGTTGAAGTGTCAGGGAACACTGAAGCTTTCTTT. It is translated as CSVEVSGNTEAFF.

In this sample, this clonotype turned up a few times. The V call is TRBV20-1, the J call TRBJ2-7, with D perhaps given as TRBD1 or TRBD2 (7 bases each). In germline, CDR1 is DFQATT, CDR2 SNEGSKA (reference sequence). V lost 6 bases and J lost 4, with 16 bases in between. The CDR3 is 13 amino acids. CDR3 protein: CSASPGGGYEQYV. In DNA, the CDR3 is TGCAGTGCCTCCCCAGGGGGGGGGTACGAGCAGTACGTC.

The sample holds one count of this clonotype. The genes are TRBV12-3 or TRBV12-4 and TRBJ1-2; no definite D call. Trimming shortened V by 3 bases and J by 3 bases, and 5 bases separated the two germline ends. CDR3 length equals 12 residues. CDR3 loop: CASSLRHYGYTF. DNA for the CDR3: TGTGCCAGCAGTTTGAGGCACTATGGCTACACCTTC.

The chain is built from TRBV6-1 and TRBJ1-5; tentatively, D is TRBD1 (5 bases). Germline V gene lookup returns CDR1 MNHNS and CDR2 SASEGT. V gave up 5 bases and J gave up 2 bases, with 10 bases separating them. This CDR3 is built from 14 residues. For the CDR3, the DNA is TGTGCCAGCAGTCGGGACCGGCGCAATCAGCCCCAGCATTTT. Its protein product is CASSRDRRNQPQHF.

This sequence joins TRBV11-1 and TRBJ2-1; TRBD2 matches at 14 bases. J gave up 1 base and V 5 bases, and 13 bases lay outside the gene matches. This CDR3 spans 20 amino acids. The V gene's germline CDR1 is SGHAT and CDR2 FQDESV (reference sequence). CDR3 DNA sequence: TGTGCCAGCAGCCATTTTCGGACTAGCGGGAGGATAGGGTCCTACAATGAGCAGTTCTTC. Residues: CASSHFRTSGRIGSYNEQFF.

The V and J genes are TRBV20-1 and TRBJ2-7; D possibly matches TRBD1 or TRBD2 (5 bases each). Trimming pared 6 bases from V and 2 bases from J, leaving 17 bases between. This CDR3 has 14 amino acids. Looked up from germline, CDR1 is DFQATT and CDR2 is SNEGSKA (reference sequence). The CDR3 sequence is CSASTGPATYEQYF. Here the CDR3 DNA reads TGCAGTGCGAGTACGGGACCCGCAACCTACGAGCAGTACTTC.

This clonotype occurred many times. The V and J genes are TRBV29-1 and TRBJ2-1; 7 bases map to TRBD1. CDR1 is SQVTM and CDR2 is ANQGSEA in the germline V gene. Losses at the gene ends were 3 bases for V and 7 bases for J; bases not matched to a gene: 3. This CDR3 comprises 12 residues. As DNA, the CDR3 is TGCAGCGTTGACAGGGGGTGGAATGAGCAGTTCTTC. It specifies CSVDRGWNEQFF.

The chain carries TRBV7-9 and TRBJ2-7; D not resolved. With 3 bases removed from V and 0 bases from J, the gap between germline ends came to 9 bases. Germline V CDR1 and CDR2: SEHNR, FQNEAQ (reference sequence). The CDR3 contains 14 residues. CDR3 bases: TGTGCCAGCAGCTTGTGGAGCGCCTCCTACGAGCAGTACTTC. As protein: CASSLWSASYEQYF. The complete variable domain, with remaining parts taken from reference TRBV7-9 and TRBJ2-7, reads DTGVSQNPRHKITKRGQNVTFRCDPISEHNRLYWYRQTLGQGPEFLTYFQNEAQLEKSRLLSDRFSAERPKGSFSTLEIQRTEQGDSAMYLCASSLWSASYEQYFGPGTRLTVT.

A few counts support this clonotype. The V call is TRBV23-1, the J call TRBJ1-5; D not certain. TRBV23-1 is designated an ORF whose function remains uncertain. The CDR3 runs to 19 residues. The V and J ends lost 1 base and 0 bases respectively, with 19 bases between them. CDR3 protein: CASSQYGPAKFNSNQPQHF. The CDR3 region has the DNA TGCGCCAGCAGTCAATACGGCCCGGCCAAATTTAATAGCAATCAGCCCCAGCATTTT.

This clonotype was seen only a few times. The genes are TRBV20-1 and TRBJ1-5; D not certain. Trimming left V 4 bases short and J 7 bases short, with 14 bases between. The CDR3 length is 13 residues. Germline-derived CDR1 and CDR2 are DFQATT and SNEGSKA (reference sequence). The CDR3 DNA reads TGCAGTGCTAATGAGGGCCTTAGGCAGCCCCAGCATTTT. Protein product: CSANEGLRQPQHF.

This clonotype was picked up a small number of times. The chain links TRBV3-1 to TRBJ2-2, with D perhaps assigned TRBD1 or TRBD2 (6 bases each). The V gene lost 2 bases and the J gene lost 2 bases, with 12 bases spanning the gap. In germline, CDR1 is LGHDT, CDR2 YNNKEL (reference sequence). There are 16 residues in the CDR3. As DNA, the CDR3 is TGTGCCAGCAGCCAAAACGGGGGCCGCAACACCGGGGAGCTGTTTTTT. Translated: CASSQNGGRNTGELFF.

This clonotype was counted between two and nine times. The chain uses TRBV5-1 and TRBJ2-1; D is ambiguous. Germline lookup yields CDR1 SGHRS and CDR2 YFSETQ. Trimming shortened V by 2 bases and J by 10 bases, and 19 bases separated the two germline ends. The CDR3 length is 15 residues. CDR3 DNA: TGCGCCAGCAGCTTCTCCAACCTAGGAGCATTCGAGCAGTTCTTC. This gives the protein CASSFSNLGAFEQFF.

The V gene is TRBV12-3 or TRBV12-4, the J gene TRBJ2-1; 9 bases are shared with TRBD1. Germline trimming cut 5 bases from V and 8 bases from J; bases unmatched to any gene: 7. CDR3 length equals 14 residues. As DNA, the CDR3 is TGTGCCAGCAGTCCCCGGGACAGGGTCCATGAGCAGTTCTTC. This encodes CASSPRDRVHEQFF.

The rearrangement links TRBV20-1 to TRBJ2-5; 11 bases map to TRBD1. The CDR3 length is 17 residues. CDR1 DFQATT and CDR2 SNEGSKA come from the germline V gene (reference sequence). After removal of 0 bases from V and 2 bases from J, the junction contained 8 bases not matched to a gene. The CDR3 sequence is CSAREGTGGLNQETQYF. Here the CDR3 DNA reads TGCAGTGCTAGAGAGGGGACAGGGGGACTGAATCAAGAGACCCAGTACTTC.

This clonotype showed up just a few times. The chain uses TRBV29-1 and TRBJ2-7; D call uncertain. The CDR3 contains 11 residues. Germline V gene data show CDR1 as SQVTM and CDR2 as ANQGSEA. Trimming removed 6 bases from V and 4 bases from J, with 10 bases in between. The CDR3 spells CSVRIAYEQYF. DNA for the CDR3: TGCAGCGTCCGCATTGCGTACGAGCAGTACTTC.

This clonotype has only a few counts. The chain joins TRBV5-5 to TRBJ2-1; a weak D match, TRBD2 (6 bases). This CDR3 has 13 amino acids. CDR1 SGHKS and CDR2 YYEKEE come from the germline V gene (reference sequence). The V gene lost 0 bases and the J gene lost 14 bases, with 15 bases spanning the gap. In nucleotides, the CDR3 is TGTGCCAGCAGCTTGGAGGGTTCGGGAGTGGAGTTCTTC. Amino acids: CASSLEGSGVEFF. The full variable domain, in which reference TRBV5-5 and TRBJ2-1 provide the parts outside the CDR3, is DAGVTQSPTHLIKTRGQQVTLRCSPISGHKSVSWYQQVLGQGPQFIFQYYEKEERGRGNFPDRFSARQFPNYSSELNVNALLLGDSALYLCASSLEGSGVEFFGPGTRLTVL.